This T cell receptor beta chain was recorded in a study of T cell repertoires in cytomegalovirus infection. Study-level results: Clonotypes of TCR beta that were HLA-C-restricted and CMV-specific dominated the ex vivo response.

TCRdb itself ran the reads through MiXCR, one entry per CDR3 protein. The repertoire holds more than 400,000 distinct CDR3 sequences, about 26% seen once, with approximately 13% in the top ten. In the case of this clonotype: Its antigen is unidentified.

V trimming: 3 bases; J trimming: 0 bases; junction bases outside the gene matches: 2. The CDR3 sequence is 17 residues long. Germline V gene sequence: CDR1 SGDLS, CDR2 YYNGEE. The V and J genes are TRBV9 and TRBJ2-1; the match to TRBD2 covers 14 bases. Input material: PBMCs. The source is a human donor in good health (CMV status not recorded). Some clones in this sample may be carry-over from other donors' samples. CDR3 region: CASSGGTSGSSYNEQFF. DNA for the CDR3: TGTGCCAGCAGCGGAGGGACTAGCGGGAGCTCCTACAATGAGCAGTTCTTC.